Presented here are 5 T cell receptor beta chains from one specimen sequenced in a study of blood T cell repertoires in COVID-19. TCRdb keeps only in-frame clones here, not all; method: immunoSEQ multiplex PCR. The sample comprises roughly 320,000 clones, approximately 90% of which are singletons, and 6.3% rests with the top ten. Sequences were obtained from peripheral blood. The receptors originated from a woman aged 50 to 65 with COVID-19, enrolled during active disease.

The chain carries TRBV7-6 and TRBJ2-1; 12 nucleotides match TRBD2. The CDR3 has 17 amino acids. V was clipped by 6 bases and J by 2 bases; unmatched bases: 8. Germline V gene data show CDR1 as SGHVS and CDR2 as FNYEAQ. This CDR3 is CASRSTSGRKTYNEQFF. For the CDR3, the DNA is TGTGCCAGCAGATCGACTAGCGGGAGAAAGACCTACAATGAGCAGTTCTTC.

The gene calls are TRBV30 and TRBJ2-3; D unresolved. Germline V lookup: CDR1 GTSNPN, CDR2 SVGIG (reference sequence). This CDR3 spans 12 amino acids. V was shortened by 3 bases and J by 2 bases, with 6 bases between the two germline ends. CDR3: CAWSRHTDTQYF. CDR3 sequence (DNA): TGTGCCTGGAGCCGACACACAGATACGCAGTATTTT.

The rearrangement uses TRBV5-1 and TRBJ2-7, with unresolved D. The CDR3 is made up of 15 amino acids. V lost 0 bases and J lost 1, with 11 bases in between. The V gene's germline CDR1 is SGHRS and CDR2 YFSETQ. The CDR3 here is CASSLVGDTSYEQYF. The CDR3 nucleotides read TGCGCCAGCAGCTTGGTAGGCGACACATCCTACGAGCAGTACTTC.

CDR3 sequence reads: CASSYGGRSFNLPQHF. The CDR3 DNA reads as TGTGCCAGCAGTTACGGAGGACGTAGCTTTAACCTGCCCCAGCATTTT. The chain couples TRBV6-2 or TRBV6-3 to TRBJ1-5; D remains ambiguous. V was pared by 2 bases and J by 9 bases, with 20 bases between. This CDR3 spans 16 amino acids. From germline, CDR1 is MNHEY and CDR2 SVGEGT.

The CDR3 DNA follows: TGTGCCAGCAACAGGGGGTACACTGAAGCTTTCTTT. Translating gives CASNRGYTEAFF. The chain links TRBV12-3 or TRBV12-4 to TRBJ1-1; 8 positions agree with TRBD1. After removal of 7 bases from V and 3 bases from J, the junction contained 1 base not matched to a gene. The CDR3 consists of 12 residues.